Following are 30 T cell receptor beta chains from one sample sequenced in a study of identical twins (dated by TCRdb to 2016 to 2018). The receptor library was made with 5' RACE. The sample was run on an Illumina HiSeq 2000. TCRdb passed the public sequencing reads through fastp at Q25 and MiXCR, retaining productive beta sequences. Merged by CDR3 protein, the rows form single entries marked with the most common genes and DNA. Within this sample are roughly 250,000 distinct CDR3 sequences, with about 14% of them counted one time only. The biggest ten clones account for 8.8% of the sample. Sequencing used memory (CD45RO+) T cells sorted from blood. What this sample's cell subset or site label stands for: CD45RO+ enriched T cells. These TCRs come from a woman aged 18-29 years in good health.

J is TRBJ1-1 and V is TRBV19; 7 bases line up with TRBD1. The J segment lost 5 bases and the V segment lost 6 bases, leaving 9 bases of the junction unmatched. The CDR3 has 14 amino acids. In germline, CDR1 is LNHDA, CDR2 SQIVND (reference sequence). CDR3 DNA sequence: TGTGCCAGTAGCATACAGGGGAGGAGGACTGAAGCTTTCTTT. This codes for CASSIQGRRTEAFF.

This clonotype came up a few times. The rearrangement links TRBV5-1 to TRBJ2-1; the D gene is possibly TRBD2 (6 bases). The V end was cut by 7 bases, the J end by 0 bases, with 14 bases between. The CDR3 has 15 amino acids. The germline gives CDR1 SGHRS, CDR2 YFSETQ. The CDR3 nucleotides read TGCGCCAGCTTTCCGGGACTGAGCTCCTACAATGAGCAGTTCTTC. It specifies CASFPGLSSYNEQFF.

The chain links TRBV10-3 to TRBJ2-3; D is perhaps TRBD1 (5 bases). Trimming shortened V by 6 bases and J by 0 bases, and 16 bases separated the two germline ends. Germline V gives CDR1 ENHRY, CDR2 SYGVKD. The CDR3 is 16 residues long. The CDR3 is CAIRGHPRGSTDTQYF. The CDR3 DNA reads as TGTGCCATCAGAGGACACCCCCGTGGGAGCACAGATACGCAGTATTTT.

This clonotype has only a few counts. The chain has TRBV20-1 and TRBJ2-3; unclear D gene. Trimming pared 3 bases from V and 14 bases from J, leaving 15 bases between. Germline assignment: CDR1 DFQATT and CDR2 SNEGSKA (reference sequence). The CDR3 consists of 11 residues. CDR3 protein: CSASSPGELYF. DNA for the CDR3: TGCAGTGCTAGTTCCCCAGGTGAACTGTATTTT.

The chain employs TRBV7-2 and TRBJ2-1; 7 positions match TRBD2. The trim removed 1 base at V and 8 bases at J, leaving 5 bases unmatched. CDR3 size: 14 residues. Germline loops: CDR1 SGHTA, CDR2 FQGNSA. CDR3 sequence reads: CASSLVREIYEQFF. DNA of the CDR3: TGTGCCAGCAGCTTAGTGCGGGAGATTTATGAGCAGTTCTTC.

This clonotype was seen only a few times. The V call is TRBV29-1, the J call TRBJ2-1; TRBD1 matches 10 bases. V dropped 6 bases and J dropped 12; count of bases not matched to a gene: 11. Per the germline V gene, CDR1 is SQVTM and CDR2 is ANQGSEA. This CDR3 is 13 amino acids long. CDR3 DNA: TGCAGCGTCTATCGGACAGGGGGTTTAGGGCAGTTCTTC. Its translation: CSVYRTGGLGQFF.

This clonotype turned up a few times. This chain uses TRBV5-1 with TRBJ2-1; maybe TRBD2 (6 bases). CDR1 is SGHRS, CDR2 YFSETQ, per germline. This CDR3 spans 17 amino acids. Between the trimmed V and J ends, which lost 6 bases and 0 bases, there was a span of 19 bases. The CDR3: CASKGMGGKSSYNEQFF. CDR3 DNA sequence: TGCGCCAGCAAGGGGATGGGCGGGAAAAGCTCCTACAATGAGCAGTTCTTC.

This clonotype turned up a few times. The V and J genes are TRBV4-2 and TRBJ2-5; possible D gene TRBD2, 5 bases. V lost 0 bases and J lost 6, with 11 bases in between. This CDR3 is 14 amino acids long. Germline-derived CDR1 and CDR2 are LGHNA and YNFKEQ. CDR3 sequence: CASSQEMLAQTQYF. CDR3 coding DNA: TGTGCCAGCAGCCAAGAAATGCTAGCTCAGACCCAGTACTTC.

The chain couples TRBV7-9 to TRBJ2-7; the D is unclear. CDR1 SEHNR and CDR2 FQNEAQ come from the germline V gene (reference sequence). This CDR3 has 14 residues. Trimming removed 6 bases from V and 0 bases from J, with 12 bases in between. CDR3 coding DNA: TGTGCCAGCAGAGGGTCCGAGGCCTCCTACGAGCAGTACTTC. Amino acids: CASRGSEASYEQYF.

This clonotype was seen a handful of times. This chain connects TRBV20-1 to TRBJ1-5, with D unresolved. This CDR3 is 16 amino acids long. The germline V gene encodes CDR1 DFQATT and CDR2 SNEGSKA (reference sequence). Trimming left V 6 bases short and J 2 bases short, with 20 bases between. The CDR3: CSAHRPGRSGNQPQHF. The CDR3 DNA reads TGCAGTGCCCATCGGCCAGGCCGGAGCGGCAATCAGCCCCAGCATTTT.

This clonotype showed up just once. The V call is TRBV7-9, the J call TRBJ2-7, with a tentative D call TRBD2 (5 bases). Germline CDR1 SEHNR, CDR2 FQNEAQ (reference sequence). The CDR3 is 13 amino acids. The germline V and J ends were trimmed by 4 bases and 2 bases, with 9 bases remaining between them. The CDR3 loop is CASSSAAPYEQYF. The CDR3 DNA is TGTGCCAGCAGCTCAGCGGCGCCCTACGAGCAGTACTTC.

The chain uses TRBV18 and TRBJ2-7; 10 nucleotides match TRBD2. V lost 0 bases and J lost 3; bases outside the gene matches: 2. From germline, CDR1 is KGHSH and CDR2 LQKENI. This CDR3 has 15 residues. This CDR3 reads CASSPPASGSYEQYF. For the CDR3, the DNA is TGTGCCAGCTCACCACCGGCTAGCGGGAGCTACGAGCAGTACTTC.

The chain has TRBV25-1 and TRBJ2-6; the D is unclear. The germline V gene encodes CDR1 MGHDK and CDR2 SYGVNS. V lost 5 bases, J lost 0 bases, and 8 bases lay in between. The CDR3 has 15 amino acids. The CDR3 loop reads CASSPWGSGANVLTF. The DNA for the CDR3 is TGTGCCAGCAGTCCCTGGGGCTCTGGGGCCAACGTCCTGACTTTC. The whole variable domain, filled in from reference TRBV25-1 and TRBJ2-6, reads EADIYQTPRYLVIGTGKKITLECSQTMGHDKMYWYQQDPGMELHLIHYSYGVNSTEKGDLSSESTVSRIRTEHFPLTLESARPSHTSQYLCASSPWGSGANVLTFGAGSRLTVL.

This chain uses TRBV12-3 or TRBV12-4 with TRBJ2-7, with 7 nucleotides matching TRBD2. The CDR3 contains 16 residues. Unmatched junction bases numbered 17, after V lost 5 bases and J lost 7 bases. CDR3 sequence (DNA): TGTGCCAGCAGTGGGCCGGGGAGCGGGGCCCCGGAGGAGCAGTACTTC. Amino acid sequence: CASSGPGSGAPEEQYF.

J is TRBJ2-7 and V is TRBV6-2 or TRBV6-3; perhaps TRBD2 as D (6 bases). Germline assignment: CDR1 MNHEY and CDR2 SVGEGT. Trimming removed 5 bases at V and 1 base at J, with 15 bases between. The CDR3 is made up of 15 amino acids. The CDR3 bases are TGTGCCAGCAGTGAGCCGGGACTCGCATCCTACGAGCAGTACTTC. Translating it yields CASSEPGLASYEQYF.

The V and J genes are TRBV15 and TRBJ2-5; D remains unclear. Per the germline V gene, CDR1 is LNHNV and CDR2 is YYDKDF (reference sequence). This CDR3 is built from 13 residues. V lost 0 bases and J lost 5, with 7 bases in between. The CDR3 DNA reads TGTGCCACCAGCAGAGACTCGAGGGAGACCCAGTACTTC. Encoded protein: CATSRDSRETQYF.

The V call is TRBV3-1, the J call TRBJ1-5, with no clear D. The germline V and J ends were trimmed by 0 bases and 6 bases, with 9 bases remaining between them. The CDR3 consists of 14 residues. Germline CDR1 and CDR2: LGHDT and YNNKEL (reference sequence). The CDR3 DNA is TGTGCCAGCAGCCAAGATTGGGGTTCTCAGCCCCAGCATTTT. The encoded protein is CASSQDWGSQPQHF.

In this sample, this clonotype turned up a few times. The chain employs TRBV6-2 or TRBV6-3 and TRBJ2-2; D not certain. Germline CDR1 reads MNHEY; CDR2 reads SVGEGT. V was cut by 0 bases and J by 12 bases, with 11 bases left in between. CDR3 length: 13 amino acids. The DNA for the CDR3 is TGTGCCAGCAGTTACTCCACGCCCGTCCAGCTGTTTTTT. Amino acids: CASSYSTPVQLFF.

This clonotype was observed a handful of times. V gene TRBV6-5 combines with J gene TRBJ1-4; D may be TRBD1 (5 bases). V was trimmed by 2 bases and J by 8 bases, leaving 9 bases between them. The CDR3 is made up of 13 amino acids. Per germline, CDR1 MNHEY and CDR2 SVGAGI. CDR3 sequence reads: CASSYQGGEKLFF. CDR3 nucleotides: TGTGCCAGCAGTTACCAGGGTGGGGAAAAACTGTTTTTT.

This rearrangement joins TRBV7-9 to TRBJ2-3; D possibly corresponds to TRBD2 (5 bases). CDR1 SEHNR and CDR2 FQNEAQ come from the germline V gene (reference sequence). V was pared by 4 bases and J by 6 bases, with 8 bases between. The CDR3 is 12 residues long. The CDR3 coding sequence is TGTGCCAGCAGCTACGGGGAGGATACGCAGTATTTT. Amino acids: CASSYGEDTQYF.

The chain carries TRBV5-6 and TRBJ2-6; the match to TRBD1 covers 7 bases. The V gene end was trimmed by 4 bases and the J gene end by 0 bases; junction bases not matched to a gene: 7. Looked up from germline, CDR1 is SGHDT and CDR2 is YYEEEE. This CDR3 region has 17 residues. CDR3 nucleotides: TGTGCCAGCAGCCAAACAGGGGACGTCTCTGGGGCCAACGTCCTGACTTTC. Amino acid sequence: CASSQTGDVSGANVLTF.

Concerning this clonotype: Without the conserved terminal phenylalanine or tryptophan, this CDR3 likely stems from a read error. The chain links TRBV20-1 to TRBJ2-7; D is perhaps TRBD2 (6 bases). Trimming removed 6 bases from V and 4 bases from J, with 25 bases in between. CDR1 is DFQATT, CDR2 SNEGSKA, per germline (reference sequence). There are 16 residues in the CDR3. The CDR3 region is CSAPRASAGTPYEQYI. The CDR3 DNA sequence: TGCAGTGCCCCCAGGGCTTCGGCGGGGACCCCTTACGAGCAGTACATC.

The V gene is TRBV6-1, the J gene TRBJ1-6; TRBD1 agrees at 11 bases. Trimming took 7 bases from V and 7 from J; bases not matched to a gene: 6. CDR1 and CDR2 from the germline V gene are MNHNS and SASEGT. The CDR3 has 15 amino acids. CDR3 protein: CASIPRDRGNSPLHF. CDR3 DNA: TGTGCCAGCATCCCCCGGGACAGGGGGAATTCACCCCTCCACTTT.

A few counts support this clonotype. A much larger clonotype is one base distant, so this may be a read error. The rearrangement uses TRBV7-9 and TRBJ1-4; no clear D gene. The CDR3 sequence is 14 residues long. From germline, CDR1 is SEHNR and CDR2 FQNEAQ (reference sequence). The V end was cut by 3 bases, the J end by 0 bases, with 5 bases between. This CDR3 reads CASSLTSTNEKLFF. DNA for the CDR3: TGTGCCAGCAGCTTGACATCAACTAATGAAAAACTGTTTTTT.

This sequence joins TRBV20-1 and TRBJ2-5; TRBD2 matches at 8 bases. The CDR3 totals 13 residues. V shed 1 base, J shed 6 bases, and the junction held 4 bases outside the gene matches. Germline V CDR1 and CDR2: DFQATT, SNEGSKA (reference sequence). The CDR3 nucleotides read TGCAGTGCTAGAGGGACGGGGGGGAAGACCCAGTACTTC. This codes for CSARGTGGKTQYF.

This clonotype has just a few counts. This chain joins TRBV5-6 and TRBJ2-3; the D gene is possibly TRBD2 (5 bases). The germline V gene encodes CDR1 SGHDT and CDR2 YYEEEE. This CDR3 comprises 12 residues. V was trimmed by 1 base and J by 6 bases, leaving 6 bases between them. CDR3 coding DNA: TGTGCCAGCAGCTTGAGGAGGGATACGCAGTATTTT. As protein: CASSLRRDTQYF.

V gene TRBV10-3 combines with J gene TRBJ2-1, with TRBD2 matching 12 bases. CDR1 ENHRY and CDR2 SYGVKD come from the germline V gene. The V gene end was trimmed by 10 bases and the J gene end by 9 bases; junction bases not matched to a gene: 7. The CDR3 length is 13 residues. CDR3 region: CASRTSGEGEQFF. CDR3 bases: TGTGCCAGTCGGACTAGCGGGGAGGGTGAGCAGTTCTTC.

This clonotype was found a few times. The chain uses TRBV12-3 or TRBV12-4 and TRBJ1-1, with D possibly TRBD1 on 5 matching bases. The CDR3 consists of 13 residues. The V end lost 8 bases, the J end lost 3 bases, and 13 bases lay between the germline ends. The CDR3 loop reads CASGLRRDTEAFF. CDR3 in DNA: TGTGCCAGCGGACTACGCAGGGACACTGAAGCTTTCTTT.

This rearrangement joins TRBV12-3 or TRBV12-4 to TRBJ2-5; D tentatively reads TRBD1 or TRBD2 (5 bases each). The CDR3 totals 13 residues. V lost 6 bases, J lost 4 bases, and 12 bases lay in between. This chain's CDR3 is CASSNGGTETQYF. The CDR3 coding sequence is TGTGCCAGCAGCAATGGGGGAACAGAGACCCAGTACTTC.

This clonotype was seen only a few times. This chain links TRBV27 with TRBJ2-7; D ambiguous. The CDR3 contains 13 residues. V shed 3 bases and J shed 0 bases, with 6 bases lying between them. Germline lookup yields CDR1 MNHEY and CDR2 SMNVEV (reference sequence). The CDR3 sequence is CASSFLNSYEQYF. CDR3 DNA sequence: TGTGCCAGCAGTTTCCTGAACTCCTACGAGCAGTACTTC.